This note documents a single T cell receptor beta chain sequence. This specimen comes from a study of T cell changes during pregnancy in multiple sclerosis. This table comes from immunoSEQ multiplex PCR, and its TCRdb copy is limited to in-frame clones, with some not included. The sample lists some 38,000 clones; about 94% were seen once. The length of the CDR3 is 14 residues. Germline V lookup: CDR1 SQVTM, CDR2 ANQGSEA. Germline trimming cut 1 base from V and 8 bases from J; bases unmatched to any gene: 10. The chain couples TRBV29-1 to TRBJ1-2; 7 bases match TRBD1. The sequence was collected from a female donor with multiple sclerosis, enrolled in a pregnancy study. The sequences come from CD4+ T cells from peripheral blood mononuclear cells, collected in the second trimester of pregnancy. The DNA of the CDR3 is TGCAGCGTTGAAGCCTACAGGGGTTCGAAGGGCTACACCTTC. It specifies CSVEAYRGSKGYTF.